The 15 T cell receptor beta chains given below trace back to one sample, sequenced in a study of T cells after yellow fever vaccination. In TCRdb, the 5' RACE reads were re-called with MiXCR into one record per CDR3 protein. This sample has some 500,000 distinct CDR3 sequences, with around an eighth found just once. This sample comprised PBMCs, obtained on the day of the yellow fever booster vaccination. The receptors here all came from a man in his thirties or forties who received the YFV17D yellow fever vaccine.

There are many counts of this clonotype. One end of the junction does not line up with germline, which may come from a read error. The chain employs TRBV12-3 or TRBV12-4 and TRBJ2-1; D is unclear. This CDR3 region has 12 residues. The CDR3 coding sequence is TGCGCCAGCTCCCCCGGGTACAATGAGCAGTTCTTC. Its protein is CASSPGYNEQFF.

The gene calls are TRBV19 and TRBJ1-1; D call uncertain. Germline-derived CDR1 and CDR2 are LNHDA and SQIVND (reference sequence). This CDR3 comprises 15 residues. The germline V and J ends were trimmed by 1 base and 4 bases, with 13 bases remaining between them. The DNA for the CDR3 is TGTGCCAGTAGTATAGGAGGATTGCGTCGCACTGAAGCTTTCTTT. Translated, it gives CASSIGGLRRTEAFF.

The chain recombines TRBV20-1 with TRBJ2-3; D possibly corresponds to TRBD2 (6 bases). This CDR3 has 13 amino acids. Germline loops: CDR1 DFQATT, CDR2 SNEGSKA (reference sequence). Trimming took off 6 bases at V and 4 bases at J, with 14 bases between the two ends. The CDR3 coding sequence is TGCAGTGCAGACCGCGGGATCGCAGATACGCAGTATTTT. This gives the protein CSADRGIADTQYF.

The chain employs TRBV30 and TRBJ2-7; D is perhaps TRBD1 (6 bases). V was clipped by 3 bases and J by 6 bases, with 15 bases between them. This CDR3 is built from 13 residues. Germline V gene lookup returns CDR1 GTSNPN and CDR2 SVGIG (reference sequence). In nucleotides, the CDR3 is TGTGCCTGGAGCGGAGGACAGTTGACCGAGCAGTACTTC. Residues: CAWSGGQLTEQYF.

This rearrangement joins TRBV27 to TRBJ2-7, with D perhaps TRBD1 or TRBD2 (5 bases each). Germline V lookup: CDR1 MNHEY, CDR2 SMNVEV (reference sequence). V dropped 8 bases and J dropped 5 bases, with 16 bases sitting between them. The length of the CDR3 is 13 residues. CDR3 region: CASSSIGAHEQYF. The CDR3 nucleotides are TGTGCCAGCTCCTCGATCGGGGCCCACGAGCAGTACTTC.

CDR3 sequence reads: CASSSLPGLPSHEQFF. The CDR3 nucleotides are TGTGCCAGCAGTTCCCTCCCGGGACTGCCTTCCCATGAGCAGTTCTTC. The J gene is TRBJ2-1, the V gene TRBV6-7; TRBD2 might be the D (6 bases). TRBV6-7 is assigned to the ORF class and has an uncertain function. Trimming took off 4 bases at V and 8 bases at J, with 21 bases between the two ends. This CDR3 comprises 16 residues.

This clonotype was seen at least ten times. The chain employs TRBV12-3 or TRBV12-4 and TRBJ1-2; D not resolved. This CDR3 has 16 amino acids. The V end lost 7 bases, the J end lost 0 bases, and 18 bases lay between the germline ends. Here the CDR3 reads CASTPADLGANYGYTF. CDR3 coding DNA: TGTGCCAGCACCCCCGCCGACCTAGGAGCTAACTATGGCTACACCTTC.

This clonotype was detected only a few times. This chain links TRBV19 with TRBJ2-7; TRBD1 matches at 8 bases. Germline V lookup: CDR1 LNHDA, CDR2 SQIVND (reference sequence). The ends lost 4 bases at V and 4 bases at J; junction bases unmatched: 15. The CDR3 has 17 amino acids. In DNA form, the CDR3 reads TGTGCCAGTAGTACGCCAGCAGTGGGACAGGTGACTTACGAGCAGTACTTC. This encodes CASSTPAVGQVTYEQYF.

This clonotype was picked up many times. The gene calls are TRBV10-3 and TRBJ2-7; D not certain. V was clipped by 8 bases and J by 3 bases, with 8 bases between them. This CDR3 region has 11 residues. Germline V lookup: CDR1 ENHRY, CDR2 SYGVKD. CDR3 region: CAIGSSYEQYF. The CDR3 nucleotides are TGTGCCATCGGTTCGAGCTACGAGCAGTACTTC.

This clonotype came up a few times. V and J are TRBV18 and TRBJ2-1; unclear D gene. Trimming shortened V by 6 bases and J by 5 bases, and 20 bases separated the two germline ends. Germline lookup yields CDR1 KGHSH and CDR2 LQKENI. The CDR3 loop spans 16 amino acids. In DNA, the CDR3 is TGTGCCAGCTCGCCCTTTGGAGACGCGAGGAACAATGAGCAGTTCTTC. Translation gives CASSPFGDARNNEQFF.

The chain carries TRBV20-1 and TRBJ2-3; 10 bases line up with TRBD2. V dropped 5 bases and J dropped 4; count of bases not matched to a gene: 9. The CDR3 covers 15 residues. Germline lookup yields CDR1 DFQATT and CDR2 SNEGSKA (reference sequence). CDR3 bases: TGCAGTGCTTTACCCGCTAGCGGGAGCCCAGATACGCAGTATTTT. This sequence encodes CSALPASGSPDTQYF.

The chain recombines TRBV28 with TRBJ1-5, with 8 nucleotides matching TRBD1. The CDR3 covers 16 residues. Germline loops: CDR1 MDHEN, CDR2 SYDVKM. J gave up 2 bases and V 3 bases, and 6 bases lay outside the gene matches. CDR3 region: CASSLTQGAGNQPQHF. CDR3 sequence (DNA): TGTGCCAGCAGTTTGACTCAGGGGGCTGGCAATCAGCCCCAGCATTTT.

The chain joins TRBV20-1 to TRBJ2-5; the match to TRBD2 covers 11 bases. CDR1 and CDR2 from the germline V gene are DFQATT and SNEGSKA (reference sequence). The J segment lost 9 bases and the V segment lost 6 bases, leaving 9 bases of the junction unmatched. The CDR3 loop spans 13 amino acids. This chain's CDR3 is CSARLAGSGAQYF. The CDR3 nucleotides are TGCAGTGCCAGACTAGCGGGGTCCGGGGCCCAGTACTTC.

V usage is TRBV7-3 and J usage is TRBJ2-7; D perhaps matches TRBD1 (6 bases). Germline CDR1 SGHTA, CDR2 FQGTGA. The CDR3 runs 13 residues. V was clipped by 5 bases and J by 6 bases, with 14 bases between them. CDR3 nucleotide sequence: TGTGCCAGCAGCCCGTCAGGGGAAAGCGAGCAGTACTTC. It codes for CASSPSGESEQYF.

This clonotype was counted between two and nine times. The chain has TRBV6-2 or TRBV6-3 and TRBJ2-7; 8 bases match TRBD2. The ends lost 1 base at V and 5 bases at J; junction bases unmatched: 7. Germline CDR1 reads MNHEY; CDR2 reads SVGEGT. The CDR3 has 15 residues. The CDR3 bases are TGTGCCAGCAGTTACTTGCGAGCGGGAGTTAACGAGCAGTACTTC. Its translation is CASSYLRAGVNEQYF.